Described below is a single T cell receptor (beta chain) sequence and its context. Antigen unknown. Germline trimming cut 9 bases from V and 5 bases from J; bases unmatched to any gene: 5. The CDR3 length is 13 residues. CDR1 is MGHRA, CDR2 YSYEKL, per germline. TCRdb redid the calling of the reads with MiXCR, one entry per CDR3 protein. The data contain around 200,000 distinct CDR3 sequences, roughly a sixth of them singletons. This specimen belongs to a study of T cell repertoires in cytomegalovirus infection. Study background: In public TCR beta signatures, there were indications of both CMV infection and matching HLA type.

Notes on the study in general: Cumulative frequency (of public TCR beta family members) identified carriers of CMV plus the relevant HLA. HLA-C-restricted CMV-specific TCR beta clonotypes were dominant in the ex vivo response.

The rearrangement joins TRBV4-1 to TRBJ1-1; 11 bases are shared with TRBD1. Specimen: CD8+ T cells from PBMCs. The receptor comes from a human donor in good health (CMV status not recorded). Some clones in this sample may be carry-over from other donors' samples. The CDR3 spells CASRTGGETEAFF. CDR3 nucleotides: TGCGCCAGTCGGACAGGGGGCGAAACTGAAGCTTTCTTT.